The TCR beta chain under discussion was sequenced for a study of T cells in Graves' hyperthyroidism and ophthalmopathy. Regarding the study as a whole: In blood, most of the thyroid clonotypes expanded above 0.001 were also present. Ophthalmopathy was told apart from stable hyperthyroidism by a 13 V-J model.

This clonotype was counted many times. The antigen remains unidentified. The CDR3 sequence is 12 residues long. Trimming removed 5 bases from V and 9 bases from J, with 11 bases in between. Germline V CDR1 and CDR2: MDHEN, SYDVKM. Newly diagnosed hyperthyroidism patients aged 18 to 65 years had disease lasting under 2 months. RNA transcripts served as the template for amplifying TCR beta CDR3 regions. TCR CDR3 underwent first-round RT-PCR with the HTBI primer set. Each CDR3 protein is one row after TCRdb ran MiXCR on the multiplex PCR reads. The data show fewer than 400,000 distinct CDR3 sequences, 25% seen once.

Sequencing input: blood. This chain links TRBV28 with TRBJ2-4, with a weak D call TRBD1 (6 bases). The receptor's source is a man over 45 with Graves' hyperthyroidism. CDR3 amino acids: CASSPLQGIQYF. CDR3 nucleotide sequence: TGTGCCAGCAGTCCTCTACAGGGCATTCAGTACTTC.